One TCR beta chain is described in this entry. Other DNA variants within this sample encode the same CDR3. From germline, CDR1 is SGHTA and CDR2 FQGNSA. Trimming took off 3 bases at V and 2 bases at J, with 7 bases between the two ends. The CDR3 covers 13 residues. Cohort placement rested on clinical history that participants reported themselves. TCRdb keeps only in-frame clones here, not all; method: immunoSEQ multiplex PCR. The sample consists of fewer than 250,000 clones, around 82% of them appearing once. This record belongs to a study of blood T cell repertoires in COVID-19. The TCR sequence derives from a woman between 50 and 59 years old who had been exposed to COVID-19. Sequencing used PBMCs or T cells enriched from blood (not recorded which). This chain connects TRBV7-2 to TRBJ1-2; D is undetermined. CDR3 loop: CASSLGGNYGYTF. The CDR3 nucleotides are TGTGCCAGCAGCTTGGGAGGCAACTATGGCTACACCTTC.